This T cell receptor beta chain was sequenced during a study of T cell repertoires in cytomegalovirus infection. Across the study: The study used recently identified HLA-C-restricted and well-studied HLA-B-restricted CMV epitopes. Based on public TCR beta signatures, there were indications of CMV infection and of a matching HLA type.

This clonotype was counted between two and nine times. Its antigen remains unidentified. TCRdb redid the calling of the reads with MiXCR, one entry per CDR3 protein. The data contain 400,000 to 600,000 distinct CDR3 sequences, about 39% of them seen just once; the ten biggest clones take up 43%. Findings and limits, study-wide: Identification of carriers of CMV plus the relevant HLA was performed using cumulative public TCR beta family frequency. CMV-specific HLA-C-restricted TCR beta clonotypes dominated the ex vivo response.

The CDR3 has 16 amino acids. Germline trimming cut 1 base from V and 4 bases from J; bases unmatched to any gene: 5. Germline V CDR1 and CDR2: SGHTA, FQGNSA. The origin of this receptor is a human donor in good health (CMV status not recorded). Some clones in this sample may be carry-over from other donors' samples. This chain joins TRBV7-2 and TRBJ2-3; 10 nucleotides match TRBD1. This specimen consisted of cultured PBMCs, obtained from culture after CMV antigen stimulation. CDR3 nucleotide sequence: TGTGCCAGCAGCTTAGGGGGACAGGGGTGGGCAGATACGCAGTATTTT. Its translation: CASSLGGQGWADTQYF.